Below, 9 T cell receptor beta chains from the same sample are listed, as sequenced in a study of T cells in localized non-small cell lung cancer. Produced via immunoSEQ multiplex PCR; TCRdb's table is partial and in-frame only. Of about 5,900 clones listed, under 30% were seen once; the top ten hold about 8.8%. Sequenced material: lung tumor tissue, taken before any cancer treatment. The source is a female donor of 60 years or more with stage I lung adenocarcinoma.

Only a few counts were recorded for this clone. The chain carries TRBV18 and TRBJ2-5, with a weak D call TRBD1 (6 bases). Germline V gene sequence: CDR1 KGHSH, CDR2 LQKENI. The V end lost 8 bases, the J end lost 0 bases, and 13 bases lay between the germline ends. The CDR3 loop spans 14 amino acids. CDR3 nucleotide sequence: TGTGCCAGCGCCCCTGGGACACACCAAGAGACCCAGTACTTC. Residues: CASAPGTHQETQYF.

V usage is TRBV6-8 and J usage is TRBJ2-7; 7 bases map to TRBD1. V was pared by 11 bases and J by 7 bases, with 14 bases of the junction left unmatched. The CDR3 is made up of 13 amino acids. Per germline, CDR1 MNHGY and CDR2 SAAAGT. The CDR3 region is CAAKGAGTGEQYF. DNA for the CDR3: TGTGCCGCCAAGGGGGCGGGTACGGGTGAGCAGTACTTC.

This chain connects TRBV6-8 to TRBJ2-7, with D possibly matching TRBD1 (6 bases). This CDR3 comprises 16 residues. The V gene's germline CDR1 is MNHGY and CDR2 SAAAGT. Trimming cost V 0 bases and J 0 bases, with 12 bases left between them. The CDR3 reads CASSYSRQVYSYEQYF. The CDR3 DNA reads TGTGCCAGCAGTTACTCCCGACAGGTGTACTCCTACGAGCAGTACTTC.

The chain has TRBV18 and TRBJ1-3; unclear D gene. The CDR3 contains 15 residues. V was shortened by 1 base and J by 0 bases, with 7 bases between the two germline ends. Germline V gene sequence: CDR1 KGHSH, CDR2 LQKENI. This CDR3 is CASSPQESSGNTIYF. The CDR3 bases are TGTGCCAGCTCACCACAGGAAAGCTCTGGAAACACCATATATTTT.

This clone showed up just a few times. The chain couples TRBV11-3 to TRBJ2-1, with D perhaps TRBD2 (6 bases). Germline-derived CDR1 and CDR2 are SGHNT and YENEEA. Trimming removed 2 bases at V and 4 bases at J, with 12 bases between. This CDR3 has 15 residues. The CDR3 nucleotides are TGTGCCAGCAGCTTACGTGCTAGCGAATACAATGAGCAGTTCTTC. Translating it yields CASSLRASEYNEQFF. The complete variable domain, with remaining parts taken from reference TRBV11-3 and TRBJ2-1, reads EAGVVQSPRYKIIEKKQPVAFWCNPISGHNTLYWYLQNLGQGPELLIRYENEEAVDDSQLPKDRFSAERLKGVDSTLKIQPAELGDSAVYLCASSLRASEYNEQFFGPGTRLTVL.

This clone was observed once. DNA for the CDR3: TGTGCCAGTAGTTTGCTAGCGGGGCTCTCCTACGAGCAGTACTTC. It translates to CASSLLAGLSYEQYF. The chain links TRBV19 to TRBJ2-7; 9 nucleotides line up with TRBD2. The CDR3 has 15 amino acids. The germline V gene has CDR1 LNHDA and CDR2 SQIVND (reference sequence). With V trimmed by 5 bases and J by 0 bases, 5 bases remained unmatched.

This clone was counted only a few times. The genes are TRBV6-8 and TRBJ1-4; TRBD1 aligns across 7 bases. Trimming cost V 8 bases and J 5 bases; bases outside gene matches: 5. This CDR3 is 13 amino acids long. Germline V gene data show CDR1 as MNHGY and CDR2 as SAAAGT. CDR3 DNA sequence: TGTGCCAGCTTCGACAGGGAGAATGAAAAACTGTTTTTT. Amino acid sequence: CASFDRENEKLFF.

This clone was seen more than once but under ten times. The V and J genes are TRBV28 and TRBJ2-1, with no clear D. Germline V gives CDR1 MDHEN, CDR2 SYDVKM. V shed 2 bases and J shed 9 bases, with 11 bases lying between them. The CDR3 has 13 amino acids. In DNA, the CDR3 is TGTGCCAGCAGTTTAATCCCTAGAAGTGAGCAGTTCTTC. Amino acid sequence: CASSLIPRSEQFF.

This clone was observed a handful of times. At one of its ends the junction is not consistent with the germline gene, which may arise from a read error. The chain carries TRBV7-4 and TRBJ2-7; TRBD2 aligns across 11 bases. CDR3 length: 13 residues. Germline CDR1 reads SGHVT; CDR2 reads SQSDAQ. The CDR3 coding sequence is TGTGCCAGCAGCATAGCGGGAGGGTACGAGCAGTACTTC. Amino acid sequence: CASSIAGGYEQYF.